This T cell receptor (beta chain) is drawn from a study of neurological immune-mediated disorders. The CDR3 spans 14 residues. Germline CDR1 reads KGHDR; CDR2 reads SFDVKD. V lost 6 bases to trimming and J lost 5 bases, with 13 bases between them. The table lists this clonotype with many counts. The authors produced cDNA by 5'RACE using 10-nucleotide random UMIs. The output of every sequencing run, over 190 million TCR-beta sequences, came from 15-18 subjects. TCRdb independently ran MiXCR on the 5' RACE reads; one entry per CDR3 protein. This sample has 50,000 to 55,000 distinct CDR3 sequences, with less than 4% found just once.

This TCR derives from a man aged 55 to 70 with multiple sclerosis. The material sequenced was PBMCs. The chain has TRBV24-1 and TRBJ2-1; perhaps TRBD1 as D (6 bases). CDR3 amino acids: CATSSRGRDNEQFF. The CDR3 DNA sequence: TGTGCCACCAGTAGTAGGGGGAGAGACAATGAGCAGTTCTTC.